This entry describes one T cell receptor beta chain. The antigen remains unidentified. This sample was included in a study of T cell responses to AZD1222 COVID-19 vaccine. About the research overall: Samples with a second dose at about 4 or about 12 weeks were pooled together. Findings of the study overall: Donors were largely white British and mainly female; clonal diversity was possibly underestimated. Of the AZD1222 recipients, only five to seven were seropositive at baseline.

The V gene lost 3 bases and the J gene lost 0 bases, with 12 bases spanning the gap. Germline-derived CDR1 and CDR2 are SGHNT and YYREEE (reference sequence). This CDR3 has 16 residues. This table comes from immunoSEQ multiplex PCR, and its TCRdb copy is limited to in-frame clones, with some not included. The sample carries 60,000 to 70,000 clones, roughly four fifths recorded once. The starting material was peripheral blood, obtained on day 0 of AZD1222 vaccination. The origin of this receptor is an adult in good health. This chain uses TRBV5-4 with TRBJ2-2; TRBD2 might be the D (5 bases). The CDR3 sequence: CASSSATTSNTGELFF. The CDR3, as DNA: TGTGCCAGCAGCTCAGCGACTACCTCGAACACCGGGGAGCTGTTTTTT.